The clone carrying this TCR beta chain was counted a few times. V shed 0 bases and J shed 6 bases, with 20 bases lying between them. The CDR3 loop spans 16 amino acids. CDR1 is DFQATT, CDR2 SNEGSKA, per germline (reference sequence). This sample is drawn from a study of metastatic and nonmetastatic thyroid tumors. Using MiXCR, TCRdb reanalyzed the PCR reads. The repertoire holds around 9,000 clones, with about a quarter as singletons. Among the patients, none had received any treatment before thyroid surgery. Sample: adjacent normal tissue. The chain has TRBV20-1 and TRBJ1-2; tentatively, D is TRBD1 (6 bases). The receptor's source is a female donor with papillary thyroid cancer or a benign thyroid nodule (not recorded which). Some clones in this sample may be carry-over from other donors' samples. This CDR3 reads CSARDLGRGIGNGYTF. The DNA for the CDR3 is TGCAGTGCTAGAGACCTAGGGAGGGGGATCGGAAATGGCTACACCTTC.